Listed below are T cell receptor beta chains from one sample, sequenced in a study of vaccination effects on CD4 cells after COVID-19. Their recognized antigens are unknown. The repertoire was sequenced with immunoSEQ multiplex PCR; TCRdb's copy has only in-frame clones and lacks some. In the table there are 40,000 to 50,000 clones, 60% to 75% of which are singletons. This specimen consisted of CD4+ T cells from PBMCs cultured without peptide, obtained after COVID-19 vaccination. These receptor sequences come from a human donor who received a COVID-19 vaccine. The conserved cysteine and the conserved F or W are not part of the CDR3 here.

>TRBV19
ASSIPTGASSYNEQF
>TRBV18
ASTRTASYGYT
>TRBV5-1
ASSPGTGGGTDTQY
>TRBV3-1/TRBV3-2
ASSLLYGATNEKLF
>TRBV4-1
ASSRPPPATYEQY
>TRBV7-8
ASSLRGGTASNGYT
>TRBV2
ASSDVGVLQPQH
>TRBV11-2
ASSLVHGKGYEQY
>TRBV6-5
ASSYPDWRNPYEQY
>TRBV4-1
ASSPRSGQGREKLF
>TRBV2
ASIGQTGANVLT
>TRBV7-9
ASSAGTGVTEAF
>TRBV5-4
AITTGAYNEQF
>TRBV5-1
ASSLRAGSTYNEQF
>TRBV6-4
ASSDSSRYGYT
>TRBV4-1
ASSSTGAYNSPLH
>TRBV2
ASSAIFSGNTIY
>TRBV3-1/TRBV3-2
ASSQGRAAQGNEQF
>TRBV30
AWSATGLPNEKLF
>TRBV7-8
ASSFSSHSNQPQH
>TRBV4-2
ASSQRGRLAGGFSTDTQY
>TRBV5-1
ASSGDNREKLF
>TRBV5-1
ASTTRGTTNEKLF
>TRBV25-1
ASRPGTGDTGPQH
>TRBV27
ASSLSRGTYEQY
>TRBV5-1
ASSLAYGSSYNEQF
>TRBV30
AWSVRAYGYT
>TRBV6-5
ASSYSPPPGGELF
>TRBV4-1
ASSQASGRVNTGELF
>TRBV11-3
ASSRDNQETQY
>TRBV4-1
ASSQGGRGRSAGNTIY
>TRBV4-2
ASSEGEGIGYT
>TRBV7-9
ASSLSGGYEQY
>TRBV19
ASSMSGTGGEKLF
>TRBV27
ASKQGKWLTEAF
>TRBV11-3
ASSLDRDEQF